Below, one TCR beta chain is given with its context. Its antigen is unknown. The immunoSEQ assay was v3. The data were produced by immunoSEQ multiplex PCR, yet TCRdb's version contains in-frame clones alone and is incomplete. This sample has approximately 16,000 clones, with more than 70% found just once. The data are from a study of TIL therapy for anti-PD-1-resistant metastatic lung cancer. General observations from the study: The cohort had more treatment-naive, never-smoker and oncogene-addicted patients than typical.

The sample's time point: pre-treatment sample, taken before nivolumab and TIL therapy. The receptor's source is a person aged 25 to 80 with non-small cell lung cancer. Source: blood, taken at baseline.

The CDR3 DNA is TGTGCCAGCACCCGAAGACCTTTTAATGAAAAACTGTTTTTT. Encoded protein: CASTRRPFNEKLFF. The chain employs TRBV6-6 and TRBJ1-4; D uncertain. The germline V and J ends were trimmed by 7 bases and 4 bases, with 13 bases remaining between them. This CDR3 region has 14 residues. Looked up from germline, CDR1 is MNHNY and CDR2 is SVGAGI (reference sequence).